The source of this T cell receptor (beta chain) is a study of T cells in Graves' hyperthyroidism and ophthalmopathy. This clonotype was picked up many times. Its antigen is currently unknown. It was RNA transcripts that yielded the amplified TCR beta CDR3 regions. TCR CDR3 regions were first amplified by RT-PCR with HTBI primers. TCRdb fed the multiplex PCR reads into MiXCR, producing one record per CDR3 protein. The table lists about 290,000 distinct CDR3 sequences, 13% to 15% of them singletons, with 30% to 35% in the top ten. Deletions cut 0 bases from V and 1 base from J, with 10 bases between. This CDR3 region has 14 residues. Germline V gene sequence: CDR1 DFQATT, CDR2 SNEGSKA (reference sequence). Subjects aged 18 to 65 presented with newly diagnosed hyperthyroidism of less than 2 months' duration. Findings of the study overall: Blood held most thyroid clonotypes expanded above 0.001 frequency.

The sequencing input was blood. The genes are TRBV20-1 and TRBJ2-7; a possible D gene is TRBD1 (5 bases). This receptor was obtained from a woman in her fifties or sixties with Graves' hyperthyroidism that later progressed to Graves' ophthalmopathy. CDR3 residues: CSARDLGLSYEQYF. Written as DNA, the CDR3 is TGCAGTGCTAGAGATCTGGGGCTATCCTACGAGCAGTACTTC.